This T cell receptor beta chain was identified in a study of T cells in Graves' hyperthyroidism and ophthalmopathy. Study in general: Upon initial diagnosis and before any treatment, peripheral blood was collected. Study observations and caveats: Within blood appeared most thyroid clonotypes that had expanded above 0.001.

Germline assignment: CDR1 MNHNS and CDR2 SASEGT. CDR3 length: 18 residues. Unmatched junction bases numbered 14, after V lost 5 bases and J lost 5 bases. The TCR beta CDR3 regions underwent amplification using RNA transcripts as the source. Carried out on the TCR CDR3, a first-round RT-PCR used the HTBI primer set. TCRdb recomputed calls from the multiplex PCR reads with MiXCR, one row per CDR3 protein. The sample shows approximately 560,000 distinct CDR3 sequences, 15% to 18% of them seen only once. The authors deemed Graves' hyperthyroidism stable absent ophthalmopathy progression within 18 months. Comment on this clonotype: Its matching antigen is unknown.

The TCR sequence derives from a woman in her twenties or thirties with Graves' hyperthyroidism. Source material: blood. The V and J genes are TRBV6-1 and TRBJ2-7; 14 bases are shared with TRBD2. CDR3 in DNA: TGTGCCAGCAGTCGGACTAGCGGGAGGCCCGAAGGGAAGGACGAGCAGTACTTC. This translates into CASSRTSGRPEGKDEQYF.